The 20 T cell receptor beta chains below come from one sample, sequenced in a study of blood T cell repertoires in COVID-19. Sequencing used immunoSEQ multiplex PCR; TCRdb keeps in-frame clones, though not all of them. The sample includes 90,000 or so clones, about two thirds of them seen just once. Sequencing used peripheral blood. The receptor source for this set is a woman older than 75 with acute or convalescent COVID-19.

This chain joins TRBV4-2 and TRBJ2-1; 7 bases line up with TRBD2. V lost 0 bases and J lost 0; bases outside the gene matches: 8. The V gene's germline CDR1 is LGHNA and CDR2 YNFKEQ. The CDR3 is 18 residues long. In DNA form, the CDR3 reads TGTGCCAGCAGCCAAGAACCCCCAGCGGGGTTCTCCTACAATGAGCAGTTCTTC. Translating gives CASSQEPPAGFSYNEQFF.

This chain connects TRBV5-1 to TRBJ2-3, with a weak D call TRBD1 (5 bases). Trimming left V 4 bases short and J 2 bases short, with 17 bases between. The length of the CDR3 is 16 residues. Germline V gives CDR1 SGHRS, CDR2 YFSETQ. CDR3 sequence reads: CASSRQGGGVTDTQYF. CDR3 sequence (DNA): TGCGCCAGCAGCAGGCAGGGCGGTGGGGTCACAGATACGCAGTATTTT.

The chain uses TRBV6-5 and TRBJ1-4; 8 positions agree with TRBD1. Per germline, CDR1 MNHEY and CDR2 SVGAGI. With 9 bases clipped from V and 10 bases from J, the junction kept 10 bases outside the gene matches. The CDR3 is 13 residues long. CDR3 coding DNA: TGTGCCAGTACCGCAGGGGGCTGGGGAAAACTGTTTTTT. This encodes CASTAGGWGKLFF.

The chain employs TRBV5-6 and TRBJ2-3; 7 positions agree with TRBD1. This CDR3 contains 16 residues. Germline V gives CDR1 SGHDT, CDR2 YYEEEE. Unmatched junction bases numbered 9, after V lost 5 bases and J lost 0 bases. The CDR3 DNA follows: TGTGCCAGCAGTGATGCCGGGACAGATAGCACAGATACGCAGTATTTT. This codes for CASSDAGTDSTDTQYF.

The chain combines TRBV29-1 with TRBJ1-2; no clear D. Per germline, CDR1 SQVTM and CDR2 ANQGSEA. V lost 2 bases and J lost 1, with 8 bases in between. The CDR3 runs 13 residues. The DNA for the CDR3 is TGCAGCGTTGAAACCGGGATTAACTATGGCTACACCTTC. Encoded protein: CSVETGINYGYTF.

V gene TRBV18 combines with J gene TRBJ1-1; 9 bases are shared with TRBD1. Germline V CDR1 and CDR2: KGHSH, LQKENI. The CDR3 is 16 residues long. The V and J ends lost 5 bases and 5 bases, in that order; junction bases with no gene match: 12. DNA of the CDR3: TGTGCCAGCTCATCGCTACCGGGACAGGGTGAGACTGAAGCTTTCTTT. This translates into CASSSLPGQGETEAFF.

The sample holds a few counts of this clone. The chain has TRBV7-6 and TRBJ2-1; TRBD2 agrees at 11 bases. V was clipped by 5 bases and J by 4 bases; unmatched bases: 7. Germline assignment: CDR1 SGHVS and CDR2 FNYEAQ. This CDR3 region has 16 residues. As DNA, the CDR3 is TGTGCCAGCAGCAGAGGGACTAGCGGCGATTACAATGAGCAGTTCTTC. It translates to CASSRGTSGDYNEQFF.

In its sample, this clone was seen a few times. This sequence joins TRBV14 and TRBJ2-3, with D possibly being TRBD1 (6 bases). This CDR3 has 16 amino acids. Trimming removed 1 base at V and 5 bases at J, with 16 bases between. CDR1 is SGHDN, CDR2 FVKESK, per germline. In DNA form, the CDR3 reads TGTGCCAGCAGCCAAGGTCAGGGGCGAGACTTAGATACGCAGTATTTT. It specifies CASSQGQGRDLDTQYF. The full variable domain, rest sourced from reference TRBV14 and TRBJ2-3, is EAGVTQFPSHSVIEKGQTVTLRCDPISGHDNLYWYRRVMGKEIKFLLHFVKESKQDESGMPNNRFLAERTGGTYSTLKVQPAELEDSGVYFCASSQGQGRDLDTQYFGPGTRLTVL.

This chain uses TRBV5-4 with TRBJ1-1; a possible D gene is TRBD1 (6 bases). This CDR3 spans 13 amino acids. CDR1 and CDR2 (germline): SGHNT, YYREEE (reference sequence). The V end was cut by 5 bases, the J end by 3 bases, with 11 bases between. The DNA of the CDR3 is TGTGCCAGCAGAGAGGACAGCTACACTGAAGCTTTCTTT. Its translation is CASREDSYTEAFF.

This chain joins TRBV7-8 and TRBJ1-4; a possible D gene is TRBD1 (6 bases). Germline values: CDR1 SGHVS, CDR2 FQNEAQ. This CDR3 contains 16 residues. Between the trimmed V and J ends, which lost 0 bases and 5 bases, there was a span of 13 bases. CDR3 bases: TGTGCCAGCAGCTTAGCTAACAGGGTCGGAAATGAAAAACTGTTTTTT. Its protein is CASSLANRVGNEKLFF.

V usage is TRBV18 and J usage is TRBJ1-2, with 7 bases identical to TRBD1. Germline V gene sequence: CDR1 KGHSH, CDR2 LQKENI. The CDR3 spans 13 residues. Trimming took 3 bases from V and 5 from J; bases not matched to a gene: 3. For the CDR3, the DNA is TGTGCCAGCTCACCCTGGACAGGATATGGCTACACCTTC. Translating gives CASSPWTGYGYTF.

This sequence joins TRBV2 and TRBJ1-1; maybe TRBD1 (5 bases). Germline lookup yields CDR1 SNHLY and CDR2 FYNNEI. V lost 5 bases to trimming and J lost 2 bases, with 12 bases between them. This CDR3 has 14 residues. The CDR3 region has the DNA TGTGCCAGCAGTACCCAGGGAGGTAACACTGAAGCTTTCTTT. This sequence encodes CASSTQGGNTEAFF. The variable domain in full, with the rest retrieved from reference TRBV2 and TRBJ1-1, is EPEVTQTPSHQVTQMGQEVILRCVPISNHLYFYWYRQILGQKVEFLVSFYNNEISEKSEIFDDQFSVERPDGSNFTLKIRSTKLEDSAMYFCASSTQGGNTEAFFGQGTRLTVV.

The CDR3 is CASSTSLGGSGDYGYTF. CDR3 DNA sequence: TGTGCCAGCAGCACCTCTCTGGGGGGATCCGGAGACTATGGCTACACCTTC. The genes are TRBV9 and TRBJ1-2, with D perhaps TRBD1 (5 bases). The CDR3 sequence is 17 residues long. Germline loops: CDR1 SGDLS, CDR2 YYNGEE. V was shortened by 4 bases and J by 3 bases, with 22 bases between the two germline ends.

The rearrangement links TRBV6-1 to TRBJ1-6; perhaps TRBD1 as D (5 bases). V lost 3 bases, J lost 7 bases, and 13 bases lay in between. The CDR3 is 15 amino acids. Germline V gene lookup returns CDR1 MNHNS and CDR2 SASEGT. The CDR3 spells CASSENRGLNSPLHF. The CDR3 coding sequence is TGTGCCAGCAGTGAGAATCGGGGGTTGAATTCACCCCTCCACTTT.

A few counts support this clone. The chain is built from TRBV7-2 and TRBJ1-1; D uncertain. Germline V gene data show CDR1 as SGHTA and CDR2 as FQGNSA. Trimming pared 6 bases from V and 1 base from J, leaving 12 bases between. This CDR3 spans 14 amino acids. The CDR3 DNA reads as TGTGCCAGCAGGGCGTCCCAGGAGAACACTGAAGCTTTCTTT. It translates to CASRASQENTEAFF. Combining the CDR3 with reference TRBV7-2 and TRBJ1-1 gives the whole variable domain GAGVSQSPSNKVTEKGKDVELRCDPISGHTALYWYRQSLGQGLEFLIYFQGNSAPDKSGLPSDRFSAERTGGSVSTLTIQRTQQEDSAVYLCASRASQENTEAFFGQGTRLTVV.

The chain joins TRBV30 to TRBJ2-7; tentative D call: TRBD2 (6 bases). Germline CDR1 and CDR2: GTSNPN and SVGIG (reference sequence). CDR3 size: 13 residues. V lost 5 bases to trimming and J lost 9 bases, with 20 bases between them. The CDR3 loop reads CAWGGHGTVGQYF. The CDR3 nucleotides are TGTGCCTGGGGAGGGCATGGCACCGTTGGGCAGTACTTC.

This clone came up once. The chain links TRBV11-2 to TRBJ2-7, with D possibly matching TRBD2 (6 bases). The CDR3 consists of 15 residues. The V gene lost 3 bases and the J gene lost 2 bases, with 14 bases spanning the gap. Germline CDR1 and CDR2: SGHAT and FQNNGV. CDR3 DNA: TGTGCCAGCAGCTTCTTGGCGGGGCCTGCCTACGAGCAGTACTTC. This translates into CASSFLAGPAYEQYF.

In this sample, this clone turned up a few times. V gene TRBV6-5 combines with J gene TRBJ1-1, with TRBD1 identical over 8 bases. There are 14 residues in the CDR3. Germline V gene sequence: CDR1 MNHEY, CDR2 SVGAGI. The V segment lost 6 bases and the J segment 4 bases; nucleotides outside the gene matches: 7. DNA for the CDR3: TGTGCCAGCAGATCAGGGGGCTCGGGCACTGAAGCTTTCTTT. It codes for CASRSGGSGTEAFF.

The chain is built from TRBV5-8 and TRBJ1-1; 10 bases are shared with TRBD1. V shed 2 bases, J shed 3 bases, and the junction held 4 bases outside the gene matches. Germline CDR1 reads SGHTS; CDR2 reads YDEGEE. CDR3 length: 15 amino acids. CDR3: CASSFRDRGDTEAFF. The DNA for the CDR3 is TGTGCCAGCAGCTTCAGGGACAGGGGAGACACTGAAGCTTTCTTT.

The chain carries TRBV10-3 and TRBJ2-3, with 8 bases matching TRBD1. The ends lost 5 bases at V and 0 bases at J; junction bases unmatched: 7. There are 16 residues in the CDR3. Germline lookup yields CDR1 ENHRY and CDR2 SYGVKD. CDR3 in amino acids: CAISRTRGLSTDTQYF. As DNA, the CDR3 is TGTGCCATCAGTAGGACCAGGGGGCTCAGCACAGATACGCAGTATTTT.